This TCR beta chain was identified during a study of post-analysis software for immune sequencing data. Study as a whole: Some patients lacked subtype; others had relapsing-remitting, secondary progressive or progressive-relapsing disease. Points from the study as a whole: Comparison of patients with controls showed about 5 TRBV segments more frequent in patients, TRBV5-6, TRBV5-1 and TRBV20-1 among them.

V shed 3 bases, J shed 5 bases, and the junction held 7 bases outside the gene matches. CDR3 size: 16 residues. The germline gives CDR1 MNHEY, CDR2 SMNVEV (reference sequence). This clonotype was counted a few times. The antigen remains unidentified. cDNA libraries of TCR beta carried unique molecular identifiers. Input of roughly 0.9 to 11 million T cells yielded 400,000 to 550,000 cDNA molecules. Each CDR3 protein gets one entry after TCRdb re-called the PCR reads with MiXCR. The table includes roughly 800,000 distinct CDR3 sequences, 25% to 30% detected once. This rearrangement joins TRBV27 to TRBJ2-1, with 10 bases lining up with TRBD1. The source material was blood. The sequence was obtained from a girl aged 5-17 years with multiple sclerosis. DNA of the CDR3: TGTGCCAGCAGTTTTGCCACGGGACAGGGGAACAATGAGCAGTTCTTC. This translates into CASSFATGQGNNEQFF.